Listed here are 4 T cell receptor beta chains from one sample, sequenced in a study of T cell changes during pregnancy in multiple sclerosis (dated by TCRdb to the late 2010s). Libraries were prepared through the immunoSEQ multiplex PCR assay. TCRdb re-hosts the immuneACCESS table, in-frame sequences only. Its copies lack some clones; in the studies checked, an unresolved V gene accounts for under half of them, and the cause for the rest is not known. For this sample there are about 36,000 clones; roughly 89% appear just once. Approximately 0.44% of the sample is held by the ten biggest clonotypes. Specimen: CD4+ T cells from peripheral blood mononuclear cells, collected in the second trimester of pregnancy. Every receptor here comes from a female donor in good health, enrolled as a control in a pregnancy study.

This chain links TRBV6-1 with TRBJ1-1, with a tentative D call TRBD1 (5 bases). The V gene lost 4 bases and the J gene lost 10 bases, with 19 bases spanning the gap. CDR1 MNHNS and CDR2 SASEGT come from the germline V gene. This CDR3 has 14 residues. CDR3: CASSASLTANPAFF. The CDR3 coding sequence is TGTGCCAGCAGTGCATCGTTGACAGCTAACCCAGCTTTCTTT.

The count of this clone is one. This rearrangement joins TRBV5-1 to TRBJ1-1, with D perhaps matching TRBD1 (5 bases). This CDR3 has 15 amino acids. V shed 4 bases and J shed 0 bases, with 13 bases lying between them. Germline V gene lookup returns CDR1 SGHRS and CDR2 YFSETQ. CDR3: CASSPHKGMNTEAFF. Written as DNA, the CDR3 is TGCGCCAGCAGCCCCCATAAGGGGATGAACACTGAAGCTTTCTTT.

With regard to this clone: The sample has other DNA sequences that encode this CDR3 too. The chain has TRBV18 and TRBJ2-5; TRBD1 matches 7 bases. The CDR3 is 14 amino acids. Per the germline V gene, CDR1 is KGHSH and CDR2 is LQKENI. The trim removed 4 bases at V and 2 bases at J, leaving 4 bases unmatched. DNA for the CDR3: TGTGCCAGCTCACGGACAGGCAGTCAAGAGACCCAGTACTTC. Translation gives CASSRTGSQETQYF.

V gene TRBV7-8 combines with J gene TRBJ2-7, with TRBD2 matching 9 bases. CDR1 and CDR2 from the germline V gene are SGHVS and FQNEAQ. The CDR3 has 15 amino acids. V dropped 6 bases and J dropped 3; count of bases not matched to a gene: 9. The CDR3 region is CASSLLGLAFYEQYF. The CDR3 region has the DNA TGTGCCAGCAGTTTACTGGGACTAGCCTTCTACGAGCAGTACTTC. The entire variable domain, with the rest obtained from reference TRBV7-8 and TRBJ2-7, is as follows: GAGVSQSPRYKVAKRGQDVALRCDPISGHVSLFWYQQALGQGPEFLTYFQNEAQLDKSGLPSDRFFAERPEGSVSTLKIQRTQQEDSAVYLCASSLLGLAFYEQYFGPGTRLTVT.